This is a list of T cell receptor beta chains from one sample in a study of blood T cell repertoires in COVID-19. Sequenced by immunoSEQ multiplex PCR; TCRdb stores in-frame clones only, minus some. The table includes fewer than 90,000 clones, about 95% detected once. The specimen sequenced was peripheral blood. These TCRs come from a human donor with active COVID-19. The donor label of this sample is uncertain. CDR3s include the opening cysteine and the closing phenylalanine or tryptophan. Size is omitted from some rows. Given values are once, few, many or a class for expanded clones.

CDR3 protein,V gene,clone size
CASSLREKQFF,TRBV5-6,.
CASSLDGATSTDTQYF,TRBV11-2,once
CASKTGNQPQHF,TRBV28,.
CASSLGQSDTGELFF,TRBV7-9,once
CASSPGTGYEKLFF,TRBV27,once
CASSERSGESPEAFF,TRBV6-1,.
CASSSKSTVSGNTIYF,TRBV18,.
CASSQRDSEQYF,TRBV6-6,.
CASSEAGGPGYTF,TRBV6-1,.
CASRRTNQETQYF,TRBV6-5,.